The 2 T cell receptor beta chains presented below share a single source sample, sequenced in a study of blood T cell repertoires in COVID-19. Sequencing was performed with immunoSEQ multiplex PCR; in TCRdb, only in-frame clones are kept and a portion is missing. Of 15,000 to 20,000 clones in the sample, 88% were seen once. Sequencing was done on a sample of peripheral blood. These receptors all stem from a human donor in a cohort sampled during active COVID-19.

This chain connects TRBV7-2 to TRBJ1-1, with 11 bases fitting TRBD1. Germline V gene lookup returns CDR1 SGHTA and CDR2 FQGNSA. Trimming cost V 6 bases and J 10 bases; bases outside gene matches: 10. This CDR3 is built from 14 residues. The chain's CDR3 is CASSLLRDRGGAFF. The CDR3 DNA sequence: TGTGCCAGCAGTCTACTCCGGGACAGGGGGGGAGCTTTCTTT.

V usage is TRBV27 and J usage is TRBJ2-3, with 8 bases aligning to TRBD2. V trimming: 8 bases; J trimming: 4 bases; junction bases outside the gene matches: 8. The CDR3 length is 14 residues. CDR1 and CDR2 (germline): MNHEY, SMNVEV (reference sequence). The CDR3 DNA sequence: TGTGCCAGCCGCCCTAGCGGGTTCGCAGATACGCAGTATTTT. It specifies CASRPSGFADTQYF.